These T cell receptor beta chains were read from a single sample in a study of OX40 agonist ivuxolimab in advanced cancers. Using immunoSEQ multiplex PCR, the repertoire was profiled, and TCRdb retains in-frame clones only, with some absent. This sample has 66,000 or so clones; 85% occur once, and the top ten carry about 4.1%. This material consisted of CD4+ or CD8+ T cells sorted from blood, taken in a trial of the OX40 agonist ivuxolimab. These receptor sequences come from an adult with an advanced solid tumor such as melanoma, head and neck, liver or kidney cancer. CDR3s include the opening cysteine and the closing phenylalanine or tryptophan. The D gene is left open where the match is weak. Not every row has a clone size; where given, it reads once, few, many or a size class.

cdr3_nt: TGTGCCAGTAGTATAGACGGCAGCCTAGGGGCTGAAGCTTTCTTT; cdr3_aa: CASSIDGSLGAEAFF; clone_size: .; j_call: TRBJ1-1; d_call: .; v_call: TRBV19
cdr3_nt: TGTGCCAGCAGCCGGACAGGGGGCGTCGAGCAGTACTTC; cdr3_aa: CASSRTGGVEQYF; clone_size: .; j_call: TRBJ2-7; d_call: TRBD1; v_call: TRBV7-3
cdr3_nt: TGTGCCAGCAGTTATGGGCAGGGCGATGGCTACACCTTC; cdr3_aa: CASSYGQGDGYTF; clone_size: few; j_call: TRBJ1-2; d_call: .; v_call: TRBV6-5
cdr3_nt: TGTGCCAGCAGAAAACAGGGATTTGGAGATACGCAGTATTTT; cdr3_aa: CASRKQGFGDTQYF; clone_size: .; j_call: TRBJ2-3; d_call: .; v_call: TRBV27
cdr3_nt: TGTGCCAGTAGCCAAAGGGGGGTGAACACTGAAGCTTTCTTT; cdr3_aa: CASSQRGVNTEAFF; clone_size: few; j_call: TRBJ1-1; d_call: .; v_call: TRBV19
cdr3_nt: TGCGCCAGCAGCTTACTGACCCTCTACAATGAGCAGTTCTTC; cdr3_aa: CASSLLTLYNEQFF; clone_size: once; j_call: TRBJ2-1; d_call: .; v_call: TRBV5-1
cdr3_nt: TGTGCCAGCAGTGAGATAGCACGGACCCAGTACTTC; cdr3_aa: CASSEIARTQYF; clone_size: .; j_call: TRBJ2-5; d_call: .; v_call: TRBV2
cdr3_nt: TGTGCCAGCACCACCCCTACAGGGGAGGGCTACTATGGCTACACCTTC; cdr3_aa: CASTTPTGEGYYGYTF; clone_size: .; j_call: TRBJ1-2; d_call: TRBD1; v_call: TRBV28
cdr3_nt: TGTGCCAGCTTAGGGTCAGGTGTTTGGTATGGCTACACCTTC; cdr3_aa: CASLGSGVWYGYTF; clone_size: .; j_call: TRBJ1-2; d_call: .; v_call: TRBV28
cdr3_nt: TGTGCCAGCAGCTTAGTCGGGGTGGGGACTGAAGCTTTCTTT; cdr3_aa: CASSLVGVGTEAFF; clone_size: .; j_call: TRBJ1-1; d_call: .; v_call: TRBV7-2
cdr3_nt: TGTGCCAGCTCACCACGGGGTGGGAGGGGCGATCAGCCCCAGCATTTT; cdr3_aa: CASSPRGGRGDQPQHF; clone_size: .; j_call: TRBJ1-5; d_call: .; v_call: TRBV18
cdr3_nt: TGTGCCAGCAGCCGACAGGGGGGCTACACCTTC; cdr3_aa: CASSRQGGYTF; clone_size: .; j_call: TRBJ1-2; d_call: TRBD1; v_call: TRBV5-4